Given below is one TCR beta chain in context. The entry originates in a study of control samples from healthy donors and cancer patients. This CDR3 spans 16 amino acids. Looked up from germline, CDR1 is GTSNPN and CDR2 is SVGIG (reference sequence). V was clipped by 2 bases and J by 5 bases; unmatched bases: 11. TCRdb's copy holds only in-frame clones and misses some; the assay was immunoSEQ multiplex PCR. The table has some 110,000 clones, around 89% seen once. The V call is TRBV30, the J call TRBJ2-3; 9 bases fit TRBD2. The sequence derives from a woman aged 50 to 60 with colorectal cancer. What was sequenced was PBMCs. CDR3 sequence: CAWSPGVAGVEDTQYF. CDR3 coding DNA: TGTGCCTGGAGTCCCGGGGTAGCGGGAGTGGAAGATACGCAGTATTTT. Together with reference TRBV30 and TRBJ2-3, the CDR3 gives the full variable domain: SQTIHQWPATLVQPVGSPLSLECTVEGTSNPNLYWYRQAAGRGLQLLFYSVGIGQISSEVPQNLSASRPQDRQFILSSKKLLLSDSGFYLCAWSPGVAGVEDTQYFGPGTRLTVL.